One and the same sample provided the 13 T cell receptor beta chains below, sequenced in a study of T cells in Graves' hyperthyroidism and ophthalmopathy. TCR beta CDR3 region amplification was performed from RNA transcripts. Using the HTBI primer set, a first-round RT-PCR was run on the TCR CDR3. TCRdb re-called the multiplex PCR reads with MiXCR, one entry per CDR3 protein. The table lists 750,000 to 900,000 distinct CDR3 sequences, around 39% of them singletons. The sequenced sample consisted of blood. All receptors come from a man aged 18 to 35 with Graves' hyperthyroidism.

In this sample, this clonotype turned up a few times. The V and J genes are TRBV5-5 and TRBJ2-6; 7 positions match TRBD1. Germline values: CDR1 SGHKS, CDR2 YYEKEE (reference sequence). Losses at the gene ends were 2 bases for V and 3 bases for J; bases not matched to a gene: 17. This CDR3 is built from 20 residues. The DNA of the CDR3 is TGTGCCAGCAGCTTCCCTTCACAGGGGCGCGAGCTCCGTGGGGCCAACGTCCTGACTTTC. This translates into CASSFPSQGRELRGANVLTF. The full variable domain, in which reference TRBV5-5 and TRBJ2-6 provide the parts outside the CDR3, is DAGVTQSPTHLIKTRGQQVTLRCSPISGHKSVSWYQQVLGQGPQFIFQYYEKEERGRGNFPDRFSARQFPNYSSELNVNALLLGDSALYLCASSFPSQGRELRGANVLTFGAGSRLTVL.

This clonotype was detected only a few times. The V and J genes are TRBV20-1 and TRBJ1-5; 8 nucleotides align to TRBD1. CDR1 DFQATT and CDR2 SNEGSKA come from the germline V gene (reference sequence). The junction had 10 bases not matched to a gene; V was cut back by 5 bases and J by 7 bases. The CDR3 extends over 14 amino acids. CDR3 coding DNA: TGCAGTGCTGTTACAGGGGGAAGTGACCAGCCCCAGCATTTT. Protein sequence: CSAVTGGSDQPQHF.

This clonotype was seen more than once but under ten times. The chain uses TRBV5-1 and TRBJ2-5; 11 nucleotides agree with TRBD2. Trimming at V came to 4 bases and at J to 5 bases, leaving 7 bases not matched to a gene. CDR3 length: 15 amino acids. CDR1 SGHRS and CDR2 YFSETQ come from the germline V gene. This chain's CDR3 is CASSQETSGKETQYF. The CDR3 DNA reads TGCGCCAGCAGCCAAGAGACTAGCGGGAAGGAGACCCAGTACTTC. Complete variable domain (other parts from reference TRBV5-1 and TRBJ2-5): KAGVTQTPRYLIKTRGQQVTLSCSPISGHRSVSWYQQTPGQGLQFLFEYFSETQRNKGNFPGRFSGRQFSNSRSEMNVSTLELGDSALYLCASSQETSGKETQYFGPGTRLLVL.

This clonotype was picked up a small number of times. The rearrangement links TRBV14 to TRBJ1-1, with D tentatively TRBD1 (5 bases). The length of the CDR3 is 15 residues. The germline V gene has CDR1 SGHDN and CDR2 FVKESK. V was pared by 4 bases and J by 0 bases, with 12 bases between. The CDR3 bases are TGTGCCAGCAGCCGTGGACACCTCATGAACACTGAAGCTTTCTTT. Amino acid sequence: CASSRGHLMNTEAFF.

Points on this clonotype: A much larger clone is a single base away; this may be a read error. This rearrangement joins TRBV25-1 to TRBJ2-7; D gene uncertain. Between the trimmed V and J ends, which lost 10 bases and 0 bases, there was a span of 10 bases. The CDR3 totals 12 residues. In germline, CDR1 is MGHDK, CDR2 SYGVNS. In DNA, the CDR3 is TGTGCCACCTCTCCCAGCTCCTACGAGCAGTACTTC. Protein: CATSPSSYEQYF.

V is TRBV6-5 and J is TRBJ1-1; possibly TRBD1 for D (6 bases). Per the germline V gene, CDR1 is MNHEY and CDR2 is SVGAGI. With 0 bases removed from V and 6 bases from J, the gap between germline ends came to 14 bases. CDR3 size: 15 residues. The CDR3 sequence is CASSYSAQGPAEAFF. The CDR3 DNA follows: TGTGCCAGCAGTTACTCGGCACAGGGACCGGCTGAAGCTTTCTTT.

The V gene is TRBV29-1, the J gene TRBJ2-6; D is unclear. Per germline, CDR1 SQVTM and CDR2 ANQGSEA. The CDR3 is 15 amino acids. The V end lost 3 bases, the J end lost 0 bases, and 9 bases lay between the germline ends. The CDR3 loop reads CSVEHGSSGANVLTF. CDR3 DNA: TGCAGCGTTGAGCACGGTAGCTCTGGGGCCAACGTCCTGACTTTC.

This clonotype was observed many times. V is TRBV2 and J is TRBJ2-7; 9 bases fit TRBD1. J was trimmed by 5 bases and V by 10 bases; bases with no gene match: 6. In germline, CDR1 is SNHLY, CDR2 FYNNEI. The CDR3 extends over 12 amino acids. CDR3 nucleotide sequence: TGTGCCACATTGGGACAGGGCAACGAGCAGTACTTC. It encodes CATLGQGNEQYF.

V is TRBV12-3 or TRBV12-4 and J is TRBJ1-1; no reliable D call. CDR3 length: 14 amino acids. V was cut by 6 bases and J by 6 bases, with 17 bases left in between. The CDR3 coding sequence is TGTGCCAGCAGCAGAATCAGACCGAGGGCTGAAGCTTTCTTT. Protein: CASSRIRPRAEAFF.

The chain couples TRBV29-1 to TRBJ2-1, with TRBD2 identical over 13 bases. CDR1 is SQVTM, CDR2 ANQGSEA, per germline. The CDR3 covers 13 residues. Trimming cost V 4 bases and J 9 bases; bases outside gene matches: 3. In DNA form, the CDR3 reads TGCAGCGTTGGGACTAGCGGGAGCTCTGAGCAGTTCTTC. Amino acid sequence: CSVGTSGSSEQFF.

This clonotype came up a few times. An end of the junction does not agree with germline; a read error may underlie this. The CDR3 DNA is TGTGCCAGCAGCTCCCCAGGAGTAGGGGGCTACACCTTC. Translating it yields CASSSPGVGGYTF. The rearrangement joins TRBV5-1 to TRBJ1-2; the D is unclear. From germline, CDR1 is SGHRS and CDR2 YFSETQ. CDR3 length: 13 residues. Together with reference TRBV5-1 and TRBJ1-2, the CDR3 gives the full variable domain: KAGVTQTPRYLIKTRGQQVTLSCSPISGHRSVSWYQQTPGQGLQFLFEYFSETQRNKGNFPGRFSGRQFSNSRSEMNVSTLELGDSALYLCASSSPGVGGYTFGSGTRLTVV.

In this sample, this clonotype turned up a few times. The chain recombines TRBV5-1 with TRBJ2-2; tentative D call: TRBD1 (5 bases). V was clipped by 6 bases and J by 1 base, with 13 bases between them. Germline-derived CDR1 and CDR2 are SGHRS and YFSETQ. This CDR3 comprises 15 residues. The DNA for the CDR3 is TGCGCCAGCACCTCGACAGTAGGGAACACCGGGGAGCTGTTTTTT. It codes for CASTSTVGNTGELFF.

Of note for this clonotype: A read error may be the cause here, since a much bigger clone is one base away. This chain uses TRBV20-1 with TRBJ1-2; D is ambiguous. CDR1 DFQATT and CDR2 SNEGSKA come from the germline V gene (reference sequence). The CDR3 runs 12 residues. The CDR3 spells CSARDSDYDYTF. The CDR3 DNA reads as TGCAGTGCTAGAGACAGCGACTATGACTACACCTTC.